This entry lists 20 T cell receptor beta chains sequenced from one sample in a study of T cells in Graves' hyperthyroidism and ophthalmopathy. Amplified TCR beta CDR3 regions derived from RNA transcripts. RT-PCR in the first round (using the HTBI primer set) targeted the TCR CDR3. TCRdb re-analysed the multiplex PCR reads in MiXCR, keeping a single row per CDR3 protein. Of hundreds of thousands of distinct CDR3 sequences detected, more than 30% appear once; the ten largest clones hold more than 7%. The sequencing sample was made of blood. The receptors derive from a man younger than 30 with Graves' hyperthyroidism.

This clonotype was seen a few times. For the CDR3, the DNA is TGTGCCAGCAGAACCGGGACGTCCGGAATTACCGGGGAGCTGTTTTTT. Residues: CASRTGTSGITGELFF. The gene calls are TRBV13 and TRBJ2-2; D possibly uses TRBD1 or TRBD2 (5 bases each). CDR1 PRHDT and CDR2 FYEKMQ come from the germline V gene (reference sequence). Trimming left V 6 bases short and J 5 bases short, with 19 bases between. This CDR3 comprises 16 residues.

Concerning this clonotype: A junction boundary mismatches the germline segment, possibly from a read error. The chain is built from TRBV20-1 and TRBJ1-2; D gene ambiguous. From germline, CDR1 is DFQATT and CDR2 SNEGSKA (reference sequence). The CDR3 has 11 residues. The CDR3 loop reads CSASAGGQSVF. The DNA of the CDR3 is TGCAGTGCTAGCGCCGGCGGGCAGTCGGTTTTC.

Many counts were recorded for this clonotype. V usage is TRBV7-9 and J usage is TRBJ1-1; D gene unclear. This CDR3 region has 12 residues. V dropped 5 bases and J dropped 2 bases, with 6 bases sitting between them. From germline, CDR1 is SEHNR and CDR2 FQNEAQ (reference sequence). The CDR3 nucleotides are TGTGCCAGCAGCCAGATTAACACTGAAGCTTTCTTT. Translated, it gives CASSQINTEAFF.

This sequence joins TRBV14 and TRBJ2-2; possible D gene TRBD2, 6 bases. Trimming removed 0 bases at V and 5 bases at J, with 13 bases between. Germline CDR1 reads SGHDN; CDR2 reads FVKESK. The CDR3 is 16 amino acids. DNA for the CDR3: TGTGCCAGCAGCCAAGATCGGAACCGGGGGACCGGGGAGCTGTTTTTT. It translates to CASSQDRNRGTGELFF.

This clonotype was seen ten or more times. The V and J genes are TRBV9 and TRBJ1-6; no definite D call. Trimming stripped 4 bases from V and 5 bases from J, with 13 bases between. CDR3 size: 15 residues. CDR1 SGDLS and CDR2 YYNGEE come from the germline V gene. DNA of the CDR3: TGTGCCAGCAGCCCAAATGGTGGGGATAATTCACCCCTCCACTTT. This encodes CASSPNGGDNSPLHF.

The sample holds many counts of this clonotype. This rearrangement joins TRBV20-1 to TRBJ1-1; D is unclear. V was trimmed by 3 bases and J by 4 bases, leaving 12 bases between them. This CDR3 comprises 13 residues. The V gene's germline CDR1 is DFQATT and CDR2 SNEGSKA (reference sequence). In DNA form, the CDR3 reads TGCAGTGCTAGTTGGGGTTACGTCACTGAAGCTTTCTTT. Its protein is CSASWGYVTEAFF.

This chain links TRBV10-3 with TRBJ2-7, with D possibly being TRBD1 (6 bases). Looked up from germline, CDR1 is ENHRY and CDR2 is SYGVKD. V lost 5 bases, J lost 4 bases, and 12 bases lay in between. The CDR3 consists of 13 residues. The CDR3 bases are TGTGCCATCAGTTTGAACAGGGCGTACGAGCAGTACTTC. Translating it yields CAISLNRAYEQYF.

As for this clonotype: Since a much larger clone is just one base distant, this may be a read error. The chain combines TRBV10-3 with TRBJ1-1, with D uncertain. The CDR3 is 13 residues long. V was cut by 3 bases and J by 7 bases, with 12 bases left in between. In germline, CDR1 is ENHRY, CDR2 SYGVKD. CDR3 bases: TGTGCCATCAGTGAATCTGAGGCCAATGAAGCTTTCTTT. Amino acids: CAISESEANEAFF.

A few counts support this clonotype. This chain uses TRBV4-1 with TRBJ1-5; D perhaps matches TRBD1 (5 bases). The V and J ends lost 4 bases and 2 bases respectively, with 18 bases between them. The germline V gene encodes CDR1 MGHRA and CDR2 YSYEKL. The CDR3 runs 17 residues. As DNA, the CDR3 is TGCGCCAGCAGCCTAAACCCGGGGGAGGACGGCAATCAGCCCCAGCATTTT. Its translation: CASSLNPGEDGNQPQHF.

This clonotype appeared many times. CDR3 coding DNA: TGTGCCACCAGCATAGCCATGATGAACACTGAAGCTTTCTTT. Protein product: CATSIAMMNTEAFF. The chain has TRBV15 and TRBJ1-1; D ambiguous. The germline gives CDR1 LNHNV, CDR2 YYDKDF (reference sequence). With 4 bases removed from V and 0 bases from J, the gap between germline ends came to 9 bases. This CDR3 is 14 amino acids long. The full variable domain, completed using reference TRBV15 and TRBJ1-1, is DAMVIQNPRYQVTQFGKPVTLSCSQTLNHNVMYWYQQKSSQAPKLLFHYYDKDFNNEADTPDNFQSRRPNTSFCFLDIRSPGLGDTAMYLCATSIAMMNTEAFFGQGTRLTVV.

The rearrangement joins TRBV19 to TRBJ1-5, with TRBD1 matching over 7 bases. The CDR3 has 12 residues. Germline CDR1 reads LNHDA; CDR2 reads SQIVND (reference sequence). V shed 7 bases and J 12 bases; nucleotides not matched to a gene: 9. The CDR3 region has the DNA TGTGCCAGTACCAAAGGGGGCCCCCTCCAGCATTTT. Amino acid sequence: CASTKGGPLQHF.

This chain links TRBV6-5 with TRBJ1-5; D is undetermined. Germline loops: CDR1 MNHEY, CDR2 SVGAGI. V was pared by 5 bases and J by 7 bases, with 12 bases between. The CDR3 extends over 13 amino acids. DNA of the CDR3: TGTGCCAGCAGTCGAATGGGTGGACAGCCCCAGCATTTT. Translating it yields CASSRMGGQPQHF.

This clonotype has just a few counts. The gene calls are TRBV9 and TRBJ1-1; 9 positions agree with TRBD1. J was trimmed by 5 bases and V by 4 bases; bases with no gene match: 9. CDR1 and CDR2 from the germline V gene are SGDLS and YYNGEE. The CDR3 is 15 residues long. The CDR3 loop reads CASSRSGQGYTEAFF. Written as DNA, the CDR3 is TGTGCCAGCAGCAGATCGGGACAGGGATATACTGAAGCTTTCTTT.

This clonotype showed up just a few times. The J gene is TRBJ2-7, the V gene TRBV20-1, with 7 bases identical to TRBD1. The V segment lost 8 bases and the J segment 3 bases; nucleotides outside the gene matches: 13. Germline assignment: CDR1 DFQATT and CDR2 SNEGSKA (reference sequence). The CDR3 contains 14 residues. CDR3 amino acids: CSSRAGTALYEQYF. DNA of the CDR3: TGCAGTAGCAGAGCCGGGACAGCACTCTACGAGCAGTACTTC.

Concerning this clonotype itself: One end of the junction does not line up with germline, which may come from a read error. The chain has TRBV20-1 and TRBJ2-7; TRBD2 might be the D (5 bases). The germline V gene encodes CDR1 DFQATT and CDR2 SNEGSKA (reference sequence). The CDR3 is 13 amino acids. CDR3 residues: CSARGPFSYEQYF. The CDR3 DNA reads TGCAGTGCCAGAGGGCCTTTCTCCTACGAGCAGTACTTC.

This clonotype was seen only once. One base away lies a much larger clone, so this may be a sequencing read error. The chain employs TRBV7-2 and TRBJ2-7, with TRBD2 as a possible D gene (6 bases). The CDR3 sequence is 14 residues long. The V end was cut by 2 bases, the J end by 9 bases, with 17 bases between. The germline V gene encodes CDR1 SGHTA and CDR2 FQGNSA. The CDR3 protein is CASSLRPQAGGQYF. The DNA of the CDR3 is TGTGCCAGCAGCTTACGTCCCCAAGCGGGCGGGCAGTACTTC.

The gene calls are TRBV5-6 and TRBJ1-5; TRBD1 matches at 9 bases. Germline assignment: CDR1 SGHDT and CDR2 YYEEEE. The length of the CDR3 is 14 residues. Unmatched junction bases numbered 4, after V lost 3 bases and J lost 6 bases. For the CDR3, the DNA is TGTGCCAGCAGCTCCCTGGGACAGGGTCAGCCCCAGCATTTT. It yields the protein CASSSLGQGQPQHF.

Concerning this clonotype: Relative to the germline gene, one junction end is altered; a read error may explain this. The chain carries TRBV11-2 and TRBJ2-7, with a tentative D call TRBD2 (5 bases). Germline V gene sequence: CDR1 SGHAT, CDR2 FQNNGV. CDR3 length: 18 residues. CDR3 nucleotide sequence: TGCGCCAGCAGCCAAGATCTTCAGGCAGCGGAACTCTCGCACGAGCAGTACTTC. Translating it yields CASSQDLQAAELSHEQYF.

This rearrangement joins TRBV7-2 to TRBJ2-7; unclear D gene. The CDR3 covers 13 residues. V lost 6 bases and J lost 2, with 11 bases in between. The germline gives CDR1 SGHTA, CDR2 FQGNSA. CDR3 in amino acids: CASRTTATYEQYF. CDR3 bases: TGTGCCAGCAGGACGACCGCAACCTACGAGCAGTACTTC.

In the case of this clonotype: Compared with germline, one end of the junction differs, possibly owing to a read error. The CDR3 loop is CASSLEQGGYSNQPQHF. CDR3 sequence (DNA): TGTGCCAGCAGCTTAGAACAGGGGGGGTATAGCAATCAGCCCCAGCATTTT. The chain is built from TRBV12-3 or TRBV12-4 and TRBJ1-5; 8 bases fit TRBD1. This CDR3 has 17 amino acids.